Presented here are 13 T cell receptor beta chains from one specimen sequenced in a study of shared clonotypes between healthy human individuals (dated by TCRdb to the early 2020s). Libraries came from the immunoSEQ multiplex PCR assay. Not all clones reach the TCRdb copy of this immuneACCESS table, which keeps in-frame sequences only. Checked studies attribute under half of the gap to unresolved V genes and leave the rest unexplained. This sample holds over a million clones; 75% to 85% were observed only once. In total, the top ten clones hold 0.5% to 0.65% of the sample. The sequencing sample was made of memory CD4+ T cells from PBMCs. The cell subset or site label of this sample denotes: CD45RA-negative fraction. These receptors all stem from a man aged 18-30 years in good health. Some clones in this sample may be carry-over from other donors' samples.

This chain joins TRBV28 and TRBJ1-5; D not certain. From germline, CDR1 is MDHEN and CDR2 SYDVKM. V gave up 1 base and J gave up 5 bases, with 9 bases separating them. This CDR3 has 14 amino acids. The CDR3 sequence: CASSLSGRHQPQHF. For the CDR3, the DNA is TGTGCCAGCAGTTTATCAGGCAGACATCAGCCCCAGCATTTT.

This clone appeared many times. The chain has TRBV10-3 and TRBJ2-7, with 14 positions matching TRBD2. Germline assignment: CDR1 ENHRY and CDR2 SYGVKD. The trim removed 4 bases at V and 3 bases at J, leaving 5 bases unmatched. CDR3 length equals 16 residues. This chain's CDR3 is CAISGGTSGRDYEQYF. DNA for the CDR3: TGTGCCATCAGTGGAGGGACTAGCGGGAGAGACTACGAGCAGTACTTC.

In this sample, this clone turned up a few times. The CDR3 sequence is CASSVSQISSGNTIYF. In nucleotides, the CDR3 is TGTGCCAGCAGCGTCAGTCAGATTAGCTCTGGAAACACCATATATTTT. The V gene is TRBV9, the J gene TRBJ1-3; D uncertain. The CDR3 extends over 16 amino acids. Trimming took off 2 bases at V and 0 bases at J, with 12 bases between the two ends. Germline CDR1 SGDLS, CDR2 YYNGEE.

This clone was detected only once. The rearrangement uses TRBV14 and TRBJ2-2; 10 nucleotides agree with TRBD2. J lost 3 bases, V lost 4 bases, and 5 bases had no gene match. Germline assignment: CDR1 SGHDN and CDR2 FVKESK. There are 16 residues in the CDR3. CDR3 protein: CASSRTAGGYTGELFF. The CDR3 nucleotides read TGTGCCAGCAGCCGAACAGCGGGAGGGTACACCGGGGAGCTGTTTTTT.

On this clone itself: Distinct nucleotide sequences in the sample also encode this CDR3. The chain joins TRBV7-2 to TRBJ1-3; D gene ambiguous. This CDR3 is 11 amino acids long. The V end was cut by 0 bases, the J end by 7 bases, with 1 base between. Looked up from germline, CDR1 is SGHTA and CDR2 is FQGNSA. Written as DNA, the CDR3 is TGTGCCAGCAGCTTAGCCAACACCATATATTTT. Translated, it gives CASSLANTIYF.

The gene calls are TRBV29-1 and TRBJ1-1, with 10 bases aligning to TRBD1. Germline lookup yields CDR1 SQVTM and CDR2 ANQGSEA. The trim removed 7 bases at V and 6 bases at J, leaving 8 bases unmatched. CDR3 length equals 13 residues. The CDR3 spells CSAVTGGIAEAFF. CDR3 coding DNA: TGCAGCGCCGTGACAGGGGGCATCGCTGAAGCTTTCTTT.

The V gene is TRBV7-6, the J gene TRBJ1-1; unclear D gene. The CDR3 has 16 amino acids. V gave up 1 base and J gave up 1 base, with 13 bases separating them. Per germline, CDR1 SGHVS and CDR2 FNYEAQ. The CDR3 DNA reads as TGTGCCAGCAGCTTAGGGGCAAGACGTAGGAACACTGAAGCTTTCTTT. Encoded protein: CASSLGARRRNTEAFF.

This clone occurred many times. The V gene is TRBV7-9, the J gene TRBJ1-6; 9 bases fit TRBD1. The CDR3 runs 14 residues. V dropped 4 bases and J dropped 10; count of bases not matched to a gene: 5. CDR1 and CDR2 (germline): SEHNR, FQNEAQ (reference sequence). CDR3 in DNA: TGTGCCAGCAGCTCACGCGGACAGGGGTCACCCCTCCACTTT. This translates into CASSSRGQGSPLHF. Full variable domain (rest looked up from reference TRBV7-9 and TRBJ1-6): DTGVSQNPRHKITKRGQNVTFRCDPISEHNRLYWYRQTLGQGPEFLTYFQNEAQLEKSRLLSDRFSAERPKGSFSTLEIQRTEQGDSAMYLCASSSRGQGSPLHFGNGTRLTVT.

A remark on this clone: At one end, the junction sequence differs from germline, possibly due to a read error. V is TRBV5-1 and J is TRBJ2-7, with 9 bases lining up with TRBD2. Germline V CDR1 and CDR2: SGHRS, YFSETQ. The CDR3 contains 15 residues. The CDR3 protein is CTSSLDGTSIKEQYF. As DNA, the CDR3 is TGCACCAGCAGCTTGGACGGGACTAGCATCAAGGAGCAGTACTTC.

This clone was detected once. V gene TRBV18 combines with J gene TRBJ2-1; a possible D gene is TRBD2 (7 bases). Germline CDR1 KGHSH, CDR2 LQKENI. With 2 bases removed from V and 6 bases from J, the gap between germline ends came to 20 bases. The CDR3 runs 17 residues. The CDR3 here is CASSPWGGGSPSNEQFF. The CDR3 DNA reads as TGTGCCAGCTCACCATGGGGGGGCGGGAGCCCCTCCAATGAGCAGTTCTTC. The variable domain in full, with the rest retrieved from reference TRBV18 and TRBJ2-1, is NAGVMQNPRHLVRRRGQEARLRCSPMKGHSHVYWYRQLPEEGLKFMVYLQKENIIDESGMPKERFSAEFPKEGPSILRIQQVVRGDSAAYFCASSPWGGGSPSNEQFFGPGTRLTVL.

With respect to this clone: A read error may account for a junction end that differs from germline. Other nucleotide sequences from this sample produce the same CDR3. The V and J genes are TRBV4-2 and TRBJ2-7, with a tentative D call TRBD2 (5 bases). The CDR3 covers 14 residues. Germline V lookup: CDR1 LGHNA, CDR2 YNFKEQ. In DNA form, the CDR3 reads TGTGCCAGCAGTCAAGGACCCGCGGGTGGCGAGCAGTACTTC. It yields the protein CASSQGPAGGEQYF.

The chain employs TRBV13 and TRBJ2-1, with 12 bases that match TRBD2. Germline V gene sequence: CDR1 PRHDT, CDR2 FYEKMQ (reference sequence). The V and J ends lost 5 bases and 4 bases, in that order; junction bases with no gene match: 9. This CDR3 contains 17 residues. The DNA for the CDR3 is TGTGCCAGCAGCACCGGACTAGCGGGAACCTCATACAATGAGCAGTTCTTC. Protein sequence: CASSTGLAGTSYNEQFF. Complete variable domain (other parts from reference TRBV13 and TRBJ2-1): AAGVIQSPRHLIKEKRETATLKCYPIPRHDTVYWYQQGPGQDPQFLISFYEKMQSDKGSIPDRFSAQQFSDYHSELNMSSLELGDSALYFCASSTGLAGTSYNEQFFGPGTRLTVL.

The CDR3 coding sequence is TGTGCCAGCAGTACCGGGACAGGGAGGCAGGAGACCCAGTACTTC. Its protein is CASSTGTGRQETQYF. V gene TRBV2 combines with J gene TRBJ2-5; 9 nucleotides match TRBD1. The CDR3 is made up of 15 amino acids. V lost 5 bases and J lost 5; bases outside the gene matches: 9. Germline CDR1 and CDR2: SNHLY and FYNNEI.